This TCR beta chain derives from a study of radiotherapy plus CTLA-4 blockade in lung cancer. Repertoires were generated with immunoSEQ multiplex PCR, while TCRdb's copy carries only in-frame clones and drops some. The sample has 70,000 to 100,000 clones; 86% are singletons. This CDR3 has 15 residues. V was clipped by 5 bases and J by 6 bases; unmatched bases: 7. Germline-derived CDR1 and CDR2 are SEHNR and FQNEAQ (reference sequence). This sequence was found in a human donor with non-small cell lung cancer who had a partial response to radiotherapy plus ipilimumab. The material was peripheral blood, obtained from a patient treated with radiotherapy plus ipilimumab. This chain joins TRBV7-9 and TRBJ1-5, with 10 bases identical to TRBD1. The CDR3 coding sequence is TGTGCCAGCAGCCTGACAGGGGGCTGGGGTCAGCCCCAGCATTTT. Its translation: CASSLTGGWGQPQHF.